These 15 T cell receptor beta chains originate from one sample sequenced in a study of blood T cell repertoires in COVID-19. Clones were sequenced by immunoSEQ multiplex PCR, and TCRdb holds only the in-frame ones, with some missing. The sample consists of around 160,000 clones, 75% to 90% of them appearing once. The sequenced material came from peripheral blood. The receptors stem from a man aged 18 to 30 with COVID-19, enrolled during active disease.

V is TRBV5-1 and J is TRBJ2-7, with 7 bases matching TRBD2. The CDR3 contains 14 residues. J was trimmed by 0 bases and V by 8 bases; bases with no gene match: 8. From germline, CDR1 is SGHRS and CDR2 YFSETQ. CDR3 protein: CASTFTSDSYEQYF. The DNA for the CDR3 is TGCGCCAGTACATTCACTAGCGACTCCTACGAGCAGTACTTC.

The V gene is TRBV6-2 or TRBV6-3, the J gene TRBJ2-3; the match to TRBD2 covers 9 bases. The germline CDR1 and CDR2 sequences are MNHEY and SVGEGT. The length of the CDR3 is 16 residues. The V and J ends lost 3 bases and 4 bases, in that order; junction bases with no gene match: 8. The CDR3 DNA is TGTGCCAGCAGTTATCGGCGGGAGGGCCAGCCAGATACGCAGTATTTT. Translation: CASSYRREGQPDTQYF.

The chain employs TRBV3-1 (or the pseudogene TRBV3-2) and TRBJ1-2; D not resolved. The V end was cut by 4 bases, the J end by 2 bases, with 11 bases between. The CDR3 is made up of 14 amino acids. Looked up from germline, CDR1 is LGHDT and CDR2 is YNNKEL (reference sequence). CDR3 residues: CASSPPRGNYGYTF. The DNA for the CDR3 is TGTGCCAGCAGCCCCCCCAGAGGAAACTATGGCTACACCTTC.

This chain joins TRBV27 and TRBJ2-1; 9 nucleotides line up with TRBD2. The CDR3 totals 14 residues. V shed 2 bases, J shed 7 bases, and the junction held 3 bases outside the gene matches. Germline loops: CDR1 MNHEY, CDR2 SMNVEV (reference sequence). CDR3 in DNA: TGTGCCAGCAGTTTAGTAGCGGGGGAAAATGAGCAGTTCTTC. It translates to CASSLVAGENEQFF.

V is TRBV30 and J is TRBJ1-3; 8 bases are shared with TRBD1. Germline lookup yields CDR1 GTSNPN and CDR2 SVGIG (reference sequence). V shed 5 bases, J shed 0 bases, and the junction held 6 bases outside the gene matches. This CDR3 is 15 amino acids long. CDR3 protein: CAWARTGTSGNTIYF. The CDR3 coding sequence is TGTGCCTGGGCACGGACAGGGACCTCTGGAAACACCATATATTTT.

This chain's CDR3 is CASSNHRLAESYNEQFF. Here the CDR3 DNA reads TGTGCCAGTAGTAACCATCGCCTAGCGGAGTCCTACAATGAGCAGTTCTTC. The chain employs TRBV19 and TRBJ2-1; 7 positions match TRBD2. CDR1 and CDR2 from the germline V gene are LNHDA and SQIVND (reference sequence). V lost 4 bases and J lost 1; bases outside the gene matches: 10. The CDR3 spans 17 residues.

The V and J genes are TRBV4-2 and TRBJ2-5, with D hard to call. The CDR3 extends over 13 amino acids. Trimming removed 1 base from V and 1 base from J, with 4 bases in between. Germline V gene sequence: CDR1 LGHNA, CDR2 YNFKEQ. The CDR3 nucleotides are TGTGCCAGCAGCCAAGCCAGCCAAGAGACCCAGTACTTC. Translation gives CASSQASQETQYF.

The chain links TRBV7-2 to TRBJ2-2; D is perhaps TRBD1 (6 bases). Germline CDR1 reads SGHTA; CDR2 reads FQGNSA. Trimming stripped 1 base from V and 1 base from J, with 16 bases between. This CDR3 has 18 residues. The CDR3 loop is CASSLGKTGSLNTGELFF. The CDR3, as DNA: TGTGCCAGCAGCTTAGGCAAGACAGGATCCCTGAACACCGGGGAGCTGTTTTTT.

A few counts support this clone. DNA for the CDR3: TGTGCCAGCAGCTTCGGACTAGCGGGAGTTACAGATACGCAGTATTTT. Residues: CASSFGLAGVTDTQYF. The J gene is TRBJ2-3, the V gene TRBV9; 13 bases map to TRBD2. Unmatched junction bases numbered 5, after V lost 4 bases and J lost 3 bases. The length of the CDR3 is 16 residues. The germline gives CDR1 SGDLS, CDR2 YYNGEE.

This rearrangement joins TRBV5-6 to TRBJ2-7; TRBD1 agrees at 11 bases. J gave up 0 bases and V 4 bases, and 3 bases lay outside the gene matches. The CDR3 has 15 residues. The germline V gene encodes CDR1 SGHDT and CDR2 YYEEEE. The CDR3 DNA is TGTGCCAGCAGCCCCGGGACAGGGGGCTCCTACGAGCAGTACTTC. Translated, it gives CASSPGTGGSYEQYF.

This chain links TRBV5-6 with TRBJ2-1; TRBD2 might be the D (6 bases). V was cut by 4 bases and J by 4 bases, with 15 bases left in between. The CDR3 contains 15 residues. Germline CDR1 reads SGHDT; CDR2 reads YYEEEE. In DNA, the CDR3 is TGTGCCAGCAGCCCACCGGGACTTAATTACAATGAGCAGTTCTTC. Protein sequence: CASSPPGLNYNEQFF. The full variable domain, completed using reference TRBV5-6 and TRBJ2-1, is DAGVTQSPTHLIKTRGQQVTLRCSPKSGHDTVSWYQQALGQGPQFIFQYYEEEERQRGNFPDRFSGHQFPNYSSELNVNALLLGDSALYLCASSPPGLNYNEQFFGPGTRLTVL.

This clone was detected a few times. The chain couples TRBV28 to TRBJ2-6; D not certain. Germline loops: CDR1 MDHEN, CDR2 SYDVKM. V was trimmed by 3 bases and J by 0 bases, leaving 9 bases between them. The CDR3 has 16 amino acids. This CDR3 is CASSFGSLSGANVLTF. As DNA, the CDR3 is TGTGCCAGCAGTTTCGGGTCTCTCTCTGGGGCCAACGTCCTGACTTTC.

The rearrangement links TRBV7-8 to TRBJ1-2; a possible D gene is TRBD1 (5 bases). The V gene's germline CDR1 is SGHVS and CDR2 FQNEAQ. The CDR3 covers 15 residues. V was clipped by 7 bases and J by 4 bases, with 19 bases between them. The CDR3 spells CASTGPTGHLYGYTF. The CDR3 coding sequence is TGTGCCAGCACCGGCCCTACAGGACACCTCTATGGCTACACCTTC.

This clone was counted between two and nine times. The chain combines TRBV27 with TRBJ1-6, with 10 positions matching TRBD1. The CDR3 covers 15 residues. Trimming at V came to 5 bases and at J to 7 bases, leaving 5 bases not matched to a gene. The germline V gene encodes CDR1 MNHEY and CDR2 SMNVEV (reference sequence). The CDR3 protein is CASSLGTGDNSPLHF. The CDR3 nucleotides read TGTGCCAGCAGTCTCGGGACAGGGGACAATTCACCCCTCCACTTT.

This clone appeared a single time. The genes are TRBV28 and TRBJ1-5; tentatively, D is TRBD1 (5 bases). V was cut by 7 bases and J by 6 bases, with 13 bases left in between. This CDR3 has 13 residues. Germline lookup yields CDR1 MDHEN and CDR2 SYDVKM. The chain's CDR3 is CASTIGVSQPQHF. The CDR3 DNA follows: TGTGCCAGCACCATAGGGGTAAGTCAGCCCCAGCATTTT.